The entry below describes one TCR beta chain. The sample is drawn from a study of technical replicates of blood from a few donors. Only in-frame clones appear in the TCRdb table, and some are missing; sequencing was by immunoSEQ multiplex PCR. The sample has tens of thousands of clones, around 94% seen once. V was pared by 6 bases and J by 4 bases, with 6 bases of the junction left unmatched. Germline V gene data show CDR1 as SGHKS and CDR2 as YYEKEE (reference sequence). The CDR3 is 13 residues long. The sequence came from a human donor in good health. The chain links TRBV5-5 to TRBJ2-7, with 8 bases fitting TRBD2. Sequenced sample: T cells isolated from PBMCs. DNA of the CDR3: TGTGCCAGCAAGTTAGCGGGAAATTACGAGCAGTACTTC. It is translated as CASKLAGNYEQYF.